This entry is about one TCR beta chain. The data belong to a study of shared clonotypes between healthy human individuals. Trimming pared 8 bases from V and 3 bases from J, leaving 13 bases between. Germline assignment: CDR1 MNHEY and CDR2 SMNVEV (reference sequence). The CDR3 extends over 13 amino acids. Method: immunoSEQ multiplex PCR; TCRdb's copy keeps in-frame clones and lacks some. Among more than 550,000 clones listed, about 90% were seen once. The chain recombines TRBV27 with TRBJ1-2; D is unresolved. Source material: memory CD8+ T cells from PBMCs. Regarding subset: CD45RO+ cells pooled with CCR7-negative TemRA cells. The receptor comes from a young man in good health. Some clones in this sample may be carry-over from other donors' samples. CDR3 nucleotide sequence: TGTGCCAGCTCCAACAGCCCGGACTATGGCTACACCTTC. Amino acid sequence: CASSNSPDYGYTF.